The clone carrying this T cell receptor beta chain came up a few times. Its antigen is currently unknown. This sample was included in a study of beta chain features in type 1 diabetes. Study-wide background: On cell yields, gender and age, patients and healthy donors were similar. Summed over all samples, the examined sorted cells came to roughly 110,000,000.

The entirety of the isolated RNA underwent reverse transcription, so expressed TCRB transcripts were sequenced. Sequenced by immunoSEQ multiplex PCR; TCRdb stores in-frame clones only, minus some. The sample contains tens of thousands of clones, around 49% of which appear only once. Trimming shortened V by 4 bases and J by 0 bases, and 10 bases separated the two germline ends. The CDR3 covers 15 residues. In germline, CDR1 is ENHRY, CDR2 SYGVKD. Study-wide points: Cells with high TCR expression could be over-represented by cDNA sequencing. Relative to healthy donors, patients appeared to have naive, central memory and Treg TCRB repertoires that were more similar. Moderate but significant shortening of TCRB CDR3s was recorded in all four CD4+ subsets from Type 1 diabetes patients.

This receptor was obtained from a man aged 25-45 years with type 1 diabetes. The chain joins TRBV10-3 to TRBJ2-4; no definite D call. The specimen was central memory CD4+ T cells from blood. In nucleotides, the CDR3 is TGTGCCATCAGTGCCTCCCTCGTAGCCAAAAACATTCAGTACTTC. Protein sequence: CAISASLVAKNIQYF.